Given below is one T cell receptor beta chain in context. What it binds is unknown. The source of the sample is a study of a mutant IDH1 vaccine in newly diagnosed glioma. Study-wide context: An approximately 62% male, approximately 40% female split and a mean age of around 37 years characterized treated patients. Pretreatment consisted of radiotherapy, temozolomide, or both, with most receiving both.

Clones were read by immunoSEQ multiplex PCR, and TCRdb kept only the in-frame ones, dropping some. The sample has 8,500 to 14,000 clones; 81% are singletons. This CDR3 is 13 amino acids long. Trimming cost V 6 bases and J 0 bases, with 5 bases left between them. Germline V gives CDR1 SNHLY, CDR2 FYNNEI. Time point of the sample: week 47, end of study. Vaccinated patients received 300 ug of mutant IDH1 20-mer peptide per dose, with topical imiquimod. Each donor presented with a new WHO grade 3 or 4 astrocytoma that tested IDH1-mutant and showed ATRX loss. The clonotype was recovered from a man under 40 with glioma. The material was PBMCs, obtained from a glioma patient whose treatment included an IDH1 peptide vaccine. The chain couples TRBV2 to TRBJ2-2; D is unresolved. The DNA for the CDR3 is TGTGCCAGCAGACATTCGAACACCGGGGAGCTGTTTTTT. Translation: CASRHSNTGELFF.